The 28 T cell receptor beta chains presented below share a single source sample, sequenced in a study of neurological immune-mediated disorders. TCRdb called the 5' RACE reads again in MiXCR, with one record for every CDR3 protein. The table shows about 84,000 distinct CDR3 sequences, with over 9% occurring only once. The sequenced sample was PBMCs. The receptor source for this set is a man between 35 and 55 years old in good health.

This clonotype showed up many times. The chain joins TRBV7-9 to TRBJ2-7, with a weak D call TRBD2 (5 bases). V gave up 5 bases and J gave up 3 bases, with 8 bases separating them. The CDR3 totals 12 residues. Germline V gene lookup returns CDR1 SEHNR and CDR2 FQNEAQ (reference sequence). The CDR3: CASSREFYEQYF. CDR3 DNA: TGTGCCAGCAGCAGGGAGTTCTACGAGCAGTACTTC. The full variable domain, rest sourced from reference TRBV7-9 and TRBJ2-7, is DTGVSQNPRHKITKRGQNVTFRCDPISEHNRLYWYRQTLGQGPEFLTYFQNEAQLEKSRLLSDRFSAERPKGSFSTLEIQRTEQGDSAMYLCASSREFYEQYFGPGTRLTVT.

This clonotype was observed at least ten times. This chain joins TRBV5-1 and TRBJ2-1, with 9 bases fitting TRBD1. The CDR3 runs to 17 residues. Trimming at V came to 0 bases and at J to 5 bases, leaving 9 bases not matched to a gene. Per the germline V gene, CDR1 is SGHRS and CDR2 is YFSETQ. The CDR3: CASSLGLSGTGHNEQFF. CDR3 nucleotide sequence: TGCGCCAGCAGCTTGGGCCTCTCCGGGACAGGGCACAATGAGCAGTTCTTC.

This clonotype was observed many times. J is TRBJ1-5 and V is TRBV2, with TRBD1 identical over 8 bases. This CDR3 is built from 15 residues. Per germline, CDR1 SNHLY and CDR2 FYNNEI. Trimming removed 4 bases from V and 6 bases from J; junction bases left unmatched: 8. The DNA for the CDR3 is TGTGCCAGCAGTGTAATCAGGGGGCGCGGTCAGCCCCAGCATTTT. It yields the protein CASSVIRGRGQPQHF.

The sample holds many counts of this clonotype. Here the CDR3 reads CASSVSPGGHGYTF. The CDR3 region has the DNA TGTGCCAGCAGCGTGTCCCCGGGGGGTCATGGCTACACCTTC. The genes are TRBV9 and TRBJ1-2; D possibly corresponds to TRBD1 (5 bases). The V and J ends lost 2 bases and 6 bases respectively, with 14 bases between them. The germline V gene has CDR1 SGDLS and CDR2 YYNGEE. This CDR3 is built from 14 residues.

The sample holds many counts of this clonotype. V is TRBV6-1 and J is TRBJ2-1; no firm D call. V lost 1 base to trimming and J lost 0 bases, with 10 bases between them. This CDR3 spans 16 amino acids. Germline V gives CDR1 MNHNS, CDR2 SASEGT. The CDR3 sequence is CASSEGVGNSYNEQFF. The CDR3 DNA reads TGTGCCAGCAGTGAAGGCGTGGGCAACTCCTACAATGAGCAGTTCTTC.

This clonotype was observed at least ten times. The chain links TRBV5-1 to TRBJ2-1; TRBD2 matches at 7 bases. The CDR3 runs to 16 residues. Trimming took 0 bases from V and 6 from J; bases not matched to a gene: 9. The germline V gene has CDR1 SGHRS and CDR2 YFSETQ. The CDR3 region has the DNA TGCGCCAGCAGCTTGGGTCGCAGCGGGGTTTCCAATGAGCAGTTCTTC. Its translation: CASSLGRSGVSNEQFF.

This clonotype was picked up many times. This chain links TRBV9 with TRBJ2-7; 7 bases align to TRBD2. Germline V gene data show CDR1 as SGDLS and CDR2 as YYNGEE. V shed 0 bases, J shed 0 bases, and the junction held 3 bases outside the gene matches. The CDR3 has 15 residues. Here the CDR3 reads CASSVGASGSYEQYF. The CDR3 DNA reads TGTGCCAGCAGCGTAGGGGCTAGCGGCTCCTACGAGCAGTACTTC.

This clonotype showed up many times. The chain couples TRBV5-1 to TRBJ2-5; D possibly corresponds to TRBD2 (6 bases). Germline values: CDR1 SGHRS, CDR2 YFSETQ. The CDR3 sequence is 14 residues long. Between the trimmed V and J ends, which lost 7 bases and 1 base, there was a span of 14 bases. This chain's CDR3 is CASSGLPLQETQYF. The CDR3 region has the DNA TGCGCCAGCTCGGGACTGCCGCTCCAAGAGACCCAGTACTTC.

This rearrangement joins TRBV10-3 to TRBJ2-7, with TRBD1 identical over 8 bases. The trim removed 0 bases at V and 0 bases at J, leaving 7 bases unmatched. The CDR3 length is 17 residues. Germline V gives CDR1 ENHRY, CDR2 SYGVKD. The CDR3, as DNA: TGTGCCATCAGTGAGTCGAATGGGGACAGGAGCTCCTACGAGCAGTACTTC. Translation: CAISESNGDRSSYEQYF.

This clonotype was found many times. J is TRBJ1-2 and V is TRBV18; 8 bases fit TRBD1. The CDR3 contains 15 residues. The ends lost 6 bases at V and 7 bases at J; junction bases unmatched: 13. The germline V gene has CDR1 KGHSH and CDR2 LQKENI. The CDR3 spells CASSSDRERQSGYTF. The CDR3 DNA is TGTGCCAGCTCGTCGGACAGGGAGAGGCAAAGTGGCTACACCTTC.

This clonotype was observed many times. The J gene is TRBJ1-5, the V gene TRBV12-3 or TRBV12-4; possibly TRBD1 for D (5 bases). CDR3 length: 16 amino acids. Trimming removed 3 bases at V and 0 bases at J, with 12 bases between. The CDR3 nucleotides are TGTGCCAGCAGTTTCGACAGCCCCTATAGCAATCAGCCCCAGCATTTT. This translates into CASSFDSPYSNQPQHF.

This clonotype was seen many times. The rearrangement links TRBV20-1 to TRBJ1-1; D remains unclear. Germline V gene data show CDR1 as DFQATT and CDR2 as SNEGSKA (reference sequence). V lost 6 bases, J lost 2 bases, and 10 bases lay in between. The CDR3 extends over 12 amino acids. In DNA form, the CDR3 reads TGCAGTGCATCCCAGGCTAACACTGAAGCTTTCTTT. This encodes CSASQANTEAFF.

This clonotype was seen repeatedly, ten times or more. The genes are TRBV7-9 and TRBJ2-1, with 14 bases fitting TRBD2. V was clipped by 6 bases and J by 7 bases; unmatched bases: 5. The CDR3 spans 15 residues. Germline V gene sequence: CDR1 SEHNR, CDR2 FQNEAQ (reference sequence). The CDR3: CASSAGTSGRNEQFF. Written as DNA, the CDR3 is TGTGCCAGCAGTGCCGGGACTAGCGGGAGAAATGAGCAGTTCTTC.

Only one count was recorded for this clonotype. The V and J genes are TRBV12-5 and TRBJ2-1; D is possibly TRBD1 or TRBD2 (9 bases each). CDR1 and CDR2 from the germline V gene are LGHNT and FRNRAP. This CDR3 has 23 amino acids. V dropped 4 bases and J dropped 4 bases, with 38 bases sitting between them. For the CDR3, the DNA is TGTGCTAGTGGTTGGACGGGACAGGGAGTTACTAGCGGGCAACCCCCACGATACAATGAGCAGTTCTTC. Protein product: CASGWTGQGVTSGQPPRYNEQFF.

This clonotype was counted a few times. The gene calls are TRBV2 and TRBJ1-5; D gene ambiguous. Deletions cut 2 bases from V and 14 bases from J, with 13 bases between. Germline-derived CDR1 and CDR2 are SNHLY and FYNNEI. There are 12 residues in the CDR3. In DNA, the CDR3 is TGTGCCAGCAGTGAACAGGCCGCTGAGAAGCATTTT. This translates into CASSEQAAEKHF.

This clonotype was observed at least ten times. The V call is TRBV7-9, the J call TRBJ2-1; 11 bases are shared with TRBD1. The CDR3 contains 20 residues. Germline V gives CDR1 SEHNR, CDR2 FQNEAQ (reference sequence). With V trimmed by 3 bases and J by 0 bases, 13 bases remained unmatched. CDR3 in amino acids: CASSLPRGQGADSSYNEQFF. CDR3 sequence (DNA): TGTGCCAGCAGCTTGCCCAGAGGACAGGGGGCTGACAGCTCCTACAATGAGCAGTTCTTC.

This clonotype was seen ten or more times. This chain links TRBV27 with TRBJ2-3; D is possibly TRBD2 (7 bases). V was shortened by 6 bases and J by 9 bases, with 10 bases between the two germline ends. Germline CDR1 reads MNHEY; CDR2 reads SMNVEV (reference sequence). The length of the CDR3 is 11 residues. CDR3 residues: CASSAGATQYF. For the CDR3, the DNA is TGTGCCAGCAGCGCGGGGGCCACGCAGTATTTT.

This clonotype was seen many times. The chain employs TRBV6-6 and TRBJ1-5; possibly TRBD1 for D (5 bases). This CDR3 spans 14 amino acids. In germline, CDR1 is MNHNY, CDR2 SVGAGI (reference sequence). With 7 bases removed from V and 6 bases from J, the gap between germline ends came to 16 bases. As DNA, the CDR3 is TGTGCCAGCACCTCTTGGGGGGGAGGTCAGCCCCAGCATTTT. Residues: CASTSWGGGQPQHF.

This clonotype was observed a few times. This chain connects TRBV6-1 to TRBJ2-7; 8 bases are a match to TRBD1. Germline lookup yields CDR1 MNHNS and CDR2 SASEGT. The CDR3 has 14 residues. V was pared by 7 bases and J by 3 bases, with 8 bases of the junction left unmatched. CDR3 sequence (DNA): TGTGCCAGCACCCTGGACAGGGTGAGCTACGAGCAGTACTTC. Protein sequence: CASTLDRVSYEQYF.

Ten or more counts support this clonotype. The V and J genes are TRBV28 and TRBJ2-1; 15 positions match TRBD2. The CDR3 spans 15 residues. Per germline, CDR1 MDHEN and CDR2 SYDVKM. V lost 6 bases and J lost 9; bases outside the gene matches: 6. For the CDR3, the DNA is TGTGCCAGCAGCCGGACTAGCGGGAGGGTCGGTGAGCAGTTCTTC. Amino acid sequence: CASSRTSGRVGEQFF.

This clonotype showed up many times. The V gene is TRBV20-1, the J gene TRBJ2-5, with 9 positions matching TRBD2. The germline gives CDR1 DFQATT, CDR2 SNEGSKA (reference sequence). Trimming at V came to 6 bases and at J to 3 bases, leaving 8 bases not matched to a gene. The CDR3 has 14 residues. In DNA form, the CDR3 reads TGCAGTGCGCGGGAGGGGTGGGCTAAAGAGACCCAGTACTTC. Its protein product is CSAREGWAKETQYF.

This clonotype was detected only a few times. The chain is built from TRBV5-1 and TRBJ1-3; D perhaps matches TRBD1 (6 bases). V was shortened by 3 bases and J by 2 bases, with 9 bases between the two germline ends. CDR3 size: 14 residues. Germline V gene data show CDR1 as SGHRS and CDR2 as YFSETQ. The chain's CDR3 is CASSWSGAGNTIYF. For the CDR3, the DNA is TGCGCCAGCAGCTGGTCAGGGGCTGGAAACACCATATATTTT.

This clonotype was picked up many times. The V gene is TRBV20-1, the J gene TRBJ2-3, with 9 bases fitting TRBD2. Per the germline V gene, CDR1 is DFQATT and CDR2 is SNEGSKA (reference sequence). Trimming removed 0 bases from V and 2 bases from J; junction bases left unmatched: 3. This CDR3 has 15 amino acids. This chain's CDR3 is CSARDRLAATDTQYF. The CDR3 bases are TGCAGTGCTAGAGATCGACTAGCGGCCACAGATACGCAGTATTTT.

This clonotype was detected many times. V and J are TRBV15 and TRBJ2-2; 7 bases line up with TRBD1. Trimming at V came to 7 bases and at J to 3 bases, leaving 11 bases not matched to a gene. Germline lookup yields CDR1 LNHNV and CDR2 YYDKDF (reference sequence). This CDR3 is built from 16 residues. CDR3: CATTSSWTGDTGELFF. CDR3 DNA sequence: TGTGCCACCACCAGTTCTTGGACAGGAGACACCGGGGAGCTGTTTTTT.

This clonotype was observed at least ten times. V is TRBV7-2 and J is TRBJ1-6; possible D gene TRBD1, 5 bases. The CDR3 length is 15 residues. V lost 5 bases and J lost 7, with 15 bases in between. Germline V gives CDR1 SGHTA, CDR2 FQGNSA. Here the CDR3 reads CASSLGVVYNSPLHF. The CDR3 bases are TGTGCCAGCAGCCTAGGGGTTGTGTACAATTCACCCCTCCACTTT.

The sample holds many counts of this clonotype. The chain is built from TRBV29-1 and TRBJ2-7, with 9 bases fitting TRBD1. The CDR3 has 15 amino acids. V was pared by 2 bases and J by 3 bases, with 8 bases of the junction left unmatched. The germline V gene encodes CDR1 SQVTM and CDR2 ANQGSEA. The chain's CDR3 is CSVESLQGAVYEQYF. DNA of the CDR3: TGCAGCGTTGAATCCTTACAGGGGGCAGTCTACGAGCAGTACTTC.

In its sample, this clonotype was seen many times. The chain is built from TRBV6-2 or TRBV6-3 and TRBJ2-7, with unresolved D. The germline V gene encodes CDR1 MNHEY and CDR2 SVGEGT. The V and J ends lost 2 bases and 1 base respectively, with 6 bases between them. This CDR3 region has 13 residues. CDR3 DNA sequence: TGTGCCAGCAGTTACGGTGGATCCTACGAGCAGTACTTC. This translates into CASSYGGSYEQYF.

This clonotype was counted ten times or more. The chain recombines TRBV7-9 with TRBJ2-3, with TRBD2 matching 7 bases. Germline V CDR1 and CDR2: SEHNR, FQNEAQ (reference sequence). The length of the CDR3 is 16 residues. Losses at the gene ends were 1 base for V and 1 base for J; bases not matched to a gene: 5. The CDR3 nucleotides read TGTGCCAGCAGCTTAGGACGCAGCGGGGGCACAGATACGCAGTATTTT. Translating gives CASSLGRSGGTDTQYF.